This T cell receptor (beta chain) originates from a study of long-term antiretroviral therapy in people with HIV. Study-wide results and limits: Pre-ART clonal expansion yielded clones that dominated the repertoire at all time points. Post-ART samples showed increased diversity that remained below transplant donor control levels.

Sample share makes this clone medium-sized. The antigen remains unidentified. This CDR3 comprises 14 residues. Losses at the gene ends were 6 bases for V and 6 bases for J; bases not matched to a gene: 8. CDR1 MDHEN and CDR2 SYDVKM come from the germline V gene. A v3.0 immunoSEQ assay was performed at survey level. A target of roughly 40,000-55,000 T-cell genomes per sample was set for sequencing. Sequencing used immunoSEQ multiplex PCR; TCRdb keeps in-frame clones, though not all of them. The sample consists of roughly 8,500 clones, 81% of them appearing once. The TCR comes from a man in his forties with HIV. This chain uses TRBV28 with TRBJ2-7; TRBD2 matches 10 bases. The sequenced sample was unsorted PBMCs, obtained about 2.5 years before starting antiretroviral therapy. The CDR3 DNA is TGTGCCAGCAGCCCCAGCGGGGGGGCTCCCGAGCAGTACTTC. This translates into CASSPSGGAPEQYF.